Listed here are 31 T cell receptor beta chains from one sample, sequenced in a study of cytomegalovirus exposure and HLA in healthy donors. The PCR used 60 Vbeta and 13 Jbeta primers. The protocol was immunoSEQ multiplex PCR, while the TCRdb copy is restricted to in-frame clones and leaves out a portion. The profile covers 120,000 or so clones, with roughly 77% appearing a single time and about 1.8% taken by the ten largest. The source material was PBMCs. The receptors shown here come from a man aged 18 to 35 in good health and CMV-seronegative.

This clone was counted only a few times. The chain employs TRBV9 and TRBJ2-2, with 9 bases lining up with TRBD1. The V gene end was trimmed by 4 bases and the J gene end by 4 bases; junction bases not matched to a gene: 8. This CDR3 is built from 16 residues. Germline V gene lookup returns CDR1 SGDLS and CDR2 YYNGEE. The DNA for the CDR3 is TGTGCCAGCAGCTTTCGGACAGGGGCGGGCACCGGGGAGCTGTTTTTT. Amino acids: CASSFRTGAGTGELFF.

The chain is built from TRBV4-1 and TRBJ2-7, with TRBD1 matching over 9 bases. The CDR3 totals 15 residues. Germline V gene lookup returns CDR1 MGHRA and CDR2 YSYEKL. Losses at the gene ends were 4 bases for V and 5 bases for J; bases not matched to a gene: 9. CDR3 residues: CASSPEGTGINEQYF. The CDR3 DNA sequence: TGCGCCAGCAGCCCCGAAGGGACAGGGATCAACGAGCAGTACTTC.

The chain recombines TRBV5-6 with TRBJ2-7, with unresolved D. From germline, CDR1 is SGHDT and CDR2 YYEEEE. The CDR3 has 11 residues. Between the trimmed V and J ends, which lost 0 bases and 6 bases, there was a span of 4 bases. The CDR3 coding sequence is TGTGCCAGCAGCTTGGCGGGCGAGCAGTACTTC. Translating it yields CASSLAGEQYF.

In its sample, this clone was seen a few times. The chain recombines TRBV7-9 with TRBJ2-7, with 7 bases fitting TRBD1. V trimming: 6 bases; J trimming: 2 bases; junction bases outside the gene matches: 7. This CDR3 has 14 amino acids. Germline loops: CDR1 SEHNR, CDR2 FQNEAQ (reference sequence). CDR3 sequence: CASRTTGDPYEQYF. CDR3 DNA sequence: TGTGCCAGCAGGACAACAGGGGACCCCTACGAGCAGTACTTC. Full variable domain (rest looked up from reference TRBV7-9 and TRBJ2-7): DTGVSQNPRHKITKRGQNVTFRCDPISEHNRLYWYRQTLGQGPEFLTYFQNEAQLEKSRLLSDRFSAERPKGSFSTLEIQRTEQGDSAMYLCASRTTGDPYEQYFGPGTRLTVT.

The rearrangement links TRBV18 to TRBJ2-7; no reliable D call. V lost 0 bases, J lost 3 bases, and 6 bases lay in between. Germline CDR1 KGHSH, CDR2 LQKENI. This CDR3 has 13 amino acids. This chain's CDR3 is CASSPPSHYEQYF. DNA of the CDR3: TGTGCCAGCTCACCACCATCACACTACGAGCAGTACTTC.

The genes are TRBV19 and TRBJ2-2; TRBD1 aligns across 8 bases. The junction had 7 bases not matched to a gene; V was cut back by 6 bases and J by 4 bases. This CDR3 region has 15 residues. Germline V gene sequence: CDR1 LNHDA, CDR2 SQIVND (reference sequence). CDR3 sequence reads: CASSRQGPGTGELFF. For the CDR3, the DNA is TGTGCCAGTAGCCGACAGGGGCCGGGCACCGGGGAGCTGTTTTTT.

The genes are TRBV5-1 and TRBJ1-4; a weak D match, TRBD1 (5 bases). This CDR3 contains 16 residues. Germline lookup yields CDR1 SGHRS and CDR2 YFSETQ. Trimming took 0 bases from V and 8 from J, leaving 17 bases between them. The DNA for the CDR3 is TGCGCCAGCAGCTTGGAAGGTGCCGGGGGAGGGGAAAAACTGTTTTTT. Translating gives CASSLEGAGGGEKLFF.

The chain carries TRBV4-1 and TRBJ1-1; 8 nucleotides line up with TRBD1. This CDR3 contains 18 residues. Unmatched junction bases numbered 9, after V lost 0 bases and J lost 0 bases. CDR1 MGHRA and CDR2 YSYEKL come from the germline V gene. CDR3 sequence: CASSQDDGQGALNTEAFF. The DNA for the CDR3 is TGCGCCAGCAGCCAAGATGATGGACAGGGCGCTTTGAACACTGAAGCTTTCTTT.

This clone was recorded once. This rearrangement joins TRBV4-2 to TRBJ1-5, with a tentative D call TRBD1 (6 bases). CDR1 and CDR2 from the germline V gene are LGHNA and YNFKEQ. Trimming shortened V by 4 bases and J by 6 bases, and 13 bases separated the two germline ends. The CDR3 contains 14 residues. CDR3 residues: CASSRGGASQPQHF. The CDR3 coding sequence is TGTGCCAGCAGCCGGGGGGGGGCTAGTCAGCCCCAGCATTTT.

The V and J genes are TRBV6-5 and TRBJ1-2; 11 bases line up with TRBD1. With V trimmed by 6 bases and J by 8 bases, 8 bases remained unmatched. The CDR3 loop spans 14 amino acids. Per germline, CDR1 MNHEY and CDR2 SVGAGI. CDR3 sequence (DNA): TGTGCCAGCAGCCGCGGGACAGGGGGATTCGGCTACACCTTC. It specifies CASSRGTGGFGYTF.

The chain links TRBV6-1 to TRBJ2-3, with D maybe TRBD1 (6 bases). CDR3 length equals 14 residues. Germline V CDR1 and CDR2: MNHNS, SASEGT. The V and J ends lost 3 bases and 1 base respectively, with 8 bases between them. CDR3 amino acids: CASSDYRGTDTQYF. The CDR3 DNA reads as TGTGCCAGCAGTGATTACAGGGGCACAGATACGCAGTATTTT.

This chain joins TRBV7-2 and TRBJ1-5; 7 bases map to TRBD1. The V gene's germline CDR1 is SGHTA and CDR2 FQGNSA. The CDR3 sequence is 15 residues long. The V and J ends lost 0 bases and 5 bases, in that order; junction bases with no gene match: 4. CDR3 amino acids: CASSLASGGHQPQHF. The CDR3 DNA reads TGTGCCAGCAGCTTAGCGTCAGGGGGGCATCAGCCCCAGCATTTT.

This clone is a singleton in its sample. This chain uses TRBV27 with TRBJ1-1, with 7 bases identical to TRBD1. The germline V gene has CDR1 MNHEY and CDR2 SMNVEV (reference sequence). The CDR3 covers 15 residues. V lost 5 bases to trimming and J lost 0 bases; unmatched junction nucleotides: 6. The CDR3 sequence is CASSPGTDMNTEAFF. For the CDR3, the DNA is TGTGCCAGCAGTCCCGGGACAGATATGAACACTGAAGCTTTCTTT.

This rearrangement joins TRBV6-5 to TRBJ1-1; D is uncertain. V lost 2 bases and J 2 bases, leaving 9 bases between the germline ends. The CDR3 is 14 residues long. Germline CDR1 reads MNHEY; CDR2 reads SVGAGI. The CDR3 DNA reads TGTGCCAGCAGTTACCAACAGAGTAACACTGAAGCTTTCTTT. Its protein product is CASSYQQSNTEAFF.

The chain combines TRBV7-9 with TRBJ2-3; D call uncertain. The CDR3 loop spans 11 amino acids. V shed 5 bases and J shed 6 bases, with 6 bases lying between them. From germline, CDR1 is SEHNR and CDR2 FQNEAQ (reference sequence). CDR3 coding DNA: TGTGCCAGCAGCCCCATGGATACGCAGTATTTT. It encodes CASSPMDTQYF.

The chain carries TRBV2 and TRBJ2-1; D is undetermined. The CDR3 is 15 amino acids. V gave up 2 bases and J gave up 6 bases, with 14 bases separating them. CDR1 SNHLY and CDR2 FYNNEI come from the germline V gene. Here the CDR3 reads CASSERITYSNEQFF. In DNA form, the CDR3 reads TGTGCCAGCAGTGAAAGGATCACCTACAGCAATGAGCAGTTCTTC.

This clone was detected only a few times. The V call is TRBV11-2, the J call TRBJ2-1, with TRBD2 as a possible D gene (5 bases). The V gene lost 3 bases and the J gene lost 10 bases, with 10 bases spanning the gap. Germline lookup yields CDR1 SGHAT and CDR2 FQNNGV. CDR3 length equals 12 residues. CDR3 DNA sequence: TGTGCCAGCAGCTTCGACACGGGGGAGCAGTTCTTC. Translation gives CASSFDTGEQFF. Together with reference TRBV11-2 and TRBJ2-1, the CDR3 gives the full variable domain: EAGVAQSPRYKIIEKRQSVAFWCNPISGHATLYWYQQILGQGPKLLIQFQNNGVVDDSQLPKDRFSAERLKGVDSTLKIQPAKLEDSAVYLCASSFDTGEQFFGPGTRLTVL.

The chain links TRBV12-2 to TRBJ2-5; the table's D gene call, TRBD2, was not cross checked with the DNA. TRBV12-2 represents a pseudogene. The CDR3 contains 17 residues. DNA of the CDR3: TGTGCAAGTCGCTTAGCGCAGGCTAGCGACGGGCAAGAGACCCAGTACTTC. It specifies CASRLAQASDGQETQYF.

This rearrangement joins TRBV19 to TRBJ1-1, with unresolved D. Looked up from germline, CDR1 is LNHDA and CDR2 is SQIVND (reference sequence). V lost 1 base and J 1 base, leaving 4 bases between the germline ends. The CDR3 is 13 residues long. Written as DNA, the CDR3 is TGTGCCAGTAGTATAGTCAGGAACACTGAAGCTTTCTTT. Protein sequence: CASSIVRNTEAFF.

DNA for the CDR3: TGCGCCAGCAGCTTGCCCAACTCTGGGGCCAACGTCCTGACTTTC. Protein: CASSLPNSGANVLTF. This chain uses TRBV5-1 with TRBJ2-6; D remains ambiguous. Germline V gene sequence: CDR1 SGHRS, CDR2 YFSETQ. This CDR3 has 15 amino acids. The ends were cut back, 1 base at V and 0 bases at J, with 5 bases in the middle.

The chain links TRBV9 to TRBJ1-2, with D tentatively TRBD1 (5 bases). Germline values: CDR1 SGDLS, CDR2 YYNGEE. Trimming took 3 bases from V and 7 from J, leaving 13 bases between them. The CDR3 runs 13 residues. CDR3 loop: CASSDGRQRGYTF. Written as DNA, the CDR3 is TGTGCCAGCAGCGACGGCCGACAGCGTGGCTACACCTTC.

This clone was found once. This sequence joins TRBV7-2 and TRBJ1-2; 12 nucleotides line up with TRBD1. CDR1 is SGHTA and CDR2 is FQGNSA in the germline V gene. The CDR3 covers 16 residues. The J segment lost 3 bases and the V segment lost 5 bases, leaving 7 bases of the junction unmatched. The CDR3 is CASSGGRDRGHYGYTF. The CDR3 region has the DNA TGTGCCAGCAGCGGAGGCCGGGACAGGGGGCACTATGGCTACACCTTC. Based on the CDR3 plus reference TRBV7-2 and TRBJ1-2, the full variable domain is GAGVSQSPSNKVTEKGKDVELRCDPISGHTALYWYRQSLGQGLEFLIYFQGNSAPDKSGLPSDRFSAERTGGSVSTLTIQRTQQEDSAVYLCASSGGRDRGHYGYTFGSGTRLTVV.

This chain connects TRBV4-1 to TRBJ2-5, with 7 nucleotides matching TRBD1. The J call may be wrong; the DNA end is better matched by TRBJ2-7. This CDR3 region has 16 residues. CDR1 MGHRA and CDR2 YSYEKL come from the germline V gene. CDR3 bases: TGCGCCAGCAGCCTAGGACTGACAGGGAAGTCCTACGAGCAGTACTTC. It translates to CASSLGLTGKSYEQYF.

V and J are TRBV2 and TRBJ1-5; a possible D gene is TRBD1 (5 bases). The V end lost 6 bases, the J end lost 1 base, and 13 bases lay between the germline ends. The CDR3 is 15 amino acids. The V gene's germline CDR1 is SNHLY and CDR2 FYNNEI. DNA for the CDR3: TGTGCCAGCAGAGGGCCAGGGCAAAGCAATCAGCCCCAGCATTTT. This encodes CASRGPGQSNQPQHF.

The V gene is TRBV28, the J gene TRBJ2-3; no definite D call. Germline V CDR1 and CDR2: MDHEN, SYDVKM. The CDR3 spans 12 residues. Deletions cut 4 bases from V and 4 bases from J, with 6 bases between. CDR3 in amino acids: CASSSSADTQYF. As DNA, the CDR3 is TGTGCCAGCAGTTCGTCGGCAGATACGCAGTATTTT.

This clone was counted once. The rearrangement links TRBV11-2 to TRBJ2-1; D unresolved. Germline V gene lookup returns CDR1 SGHAT and CDR2 FQNNGV. This CDR3 contains 14 residues. The V gene lost 1 base and the J gene lost 1 base, with 5 bases spanning the gap. The CDR3 loop is CASSLGLSYNEQFF. The DNA of the CDR3 is TGTGCCAGCAGCTTAGGTCTTTCCTACAATGAGCAGTTCTTC. The whole variable domain, filled in from reference TRBV11-2 and TRBJ2-1, reads EAGVAQSPRYKIIEKRQSVAFWCNPISGHATLYWYQQILGQGPKLLIQFQNNGVVDDSQLPKDRFSAERLKGVDSTLKIQPAKLEDSAVYLCASSLGLSYNEQFFGPGTRLTVL.

A single count supports this clone. The CDR3, as DNA: TGCGCCAGCTCCGTCGGGTTCCTCGGCACAGATACGCAGTATTTT. Its protein product is CASSVGFLGTDTQYF. The rearrangement joins TRBV5-1 to TRBJ2-3; D gene unclear. This CDR3 is 15 amino acids long. V was cut by 7 bases and J by 1 base, with 16 bases left in between. Germline V gene data show CDR1 as SGHRS and CDR2 as YFSETQ.

V and J are TRBV7-2 and TRBJ2-7; 7 bases map to TRBD1. The CDR3 is 14 residues long. Germline V gene data show CDR1 as SGHTA and CDR2 as FQGNSA. V was pared by 7 bases and J by 1 base, with 7 bases of the junction left unmatched. In DNA form, the CDR3 reads TGTGCCAGCACCCTACGGGACAGTTCCTACGAGCAGTACTTC. This sequence encodes CASTLRDSSYEQYF.

The V call is TRBV13, the J call TRBJ2-2; maybe TRBD1 (6 bases). The CDR3 loop spans 14 amino acids. CDR1 and CDR2 (germline): PRHDT, FYEKMQ (reference sequence). V was cut by 6 bases and J by 0 bases, with 8 bases left in between. The CDR3, as DNA: TGTGCCAGCAGGCAGGGGACGAACACCGGGGAGCTGTTTTTT. It encodes CASRQGTNTGELFF. Supplemented by reference TRBV13 and TRBJ2-2, the full variable domain reads AAGVIQSPRHLIKEKRETATLKCYPIPRHDTVYWYQQGPGQDPQFLISFYEKMQSDKGSIPDRFSAQQFSDYHSELNMSSLELGDSALYFCASRQGTNTGELFFGEGSRLTVL.

The V and J genes are TRBV7-3 and TRBJ2-3; 9 positions match TRBD1. Germline V gene lookup returns CDR1 SGHTA and CDR2 FQGTGA. This CDR3 contains 14 residues. V lost 5 bases, J lost 1 base, and 1 base stayed unmatched. The CDR3 DNA is TGTGCCAGCAGCCGGACAGGGGGCACAGATACGCAGTATTTT. Residues: CASSRTGGTDTQYF.

V and J are TRBV19 and TRBJ2-1; the match to TRBD1 covers 11 bases. Per germline, CDR1 LNHDA and CDR2 SQIVND (reference sequence). The CDR3 extends over 12 amino acids. Trimming cost V 8 bases and J 8 bases; bases outside gene matches: 2. The CDR3 loop reads CASRDRGYEQFF. The CDR3 DNA reads as TGTGCCAGTCGGGACAGGGGGTATGAGCAGTTCTTC.